This entry lists 13 T cell receptor beta chains sequenced from one sample in a study of T cell changes during pregnancy in multiple sclerosis. The table came from immunoSEQ multiplex PCR; TCRdb's copy has only in-frame clones and leaves some out. The repertoire includes approximately 44,000 clones, 80% to 95% of them detected once, and 0.67% sits in the top ten. Material: CD4+ T cells from peripheral blood mononuclear cells, obtained in the first trimester of pregnancy. These receptors were obtained from a female donor with multiple sclerosis, enrolled in a pregnancy study.

This chain uses TRBV19 with TRBJ1-5; D may be TRBD1 (6 bases). CDR3 length equals 17 residues. Germline assignment: CDR1 LNHDA and CDR2 SQIVND (reference sequence). Trimming left V 5 bases short and J 6 bases short, with 23 bases between. CDR3 nucleotide sequence: TGTGCCAGTAGTGCTCACCAGACAGGTCCTAATCGTCAGCCCCAGCATTTT. Its protein is CASSAHQTGPNRQPQHF.

This sequence joins TRBV5-6 and TRBJ1-3, with TRBD1 identical over 7 bases. Germline V gene lookup returns CDR1 SGHDT and CDR2 YYEEEE. Trimming at V came to 4 bases and at J to 6 bases, leaving 16 bases not matched to a gene. The CDR3 has 17 residues. The CDR3 nucleotides are TGTGCCAGCAGCCGACAGGGTGATGCGTGGAGTGAAAACACCATATATTTT. Protein: CASSRQGDAWSENTIYF. The complete variable domain, with remaining parts taken from reference TRBV5-6 and TRBJ1-3, reads DAGVTQSPTHLIKTRGQQVTLRCSPKSGHDTVSWYQQALGQGPQFIFQYYEEEERQRGNFPDRFSGHQFPNYSSELNVNALLLGDSALYLCASSRQGDAWSENTIYFGEGSWLTVV.

The V gene is TRBV27, the J gene TRBJ2-5; tentatively, D is TRBD1 (5 bases). The better agreement between TRBJ2-7 and the DNA end casts doubt on the J call. The CDR3 sequence is 14 residues long. Germline V lookup: CDR1 MNHEY, CDR2 SMNVEV (reference sequence). The CDR3 reads CASARWQGYYEQYF. CDR3 in DNA: TGTGCCAGCGCGCGGTGGCAGGGCTACTACGAGCAGTACTTC.

As for this clone: At one end the junction does not follow the germline gene, possibly because of a read error. The rearrangement links TRBV5-1 to TRBJ1-5, with 7 bases matching TRBD1. Germline V CDR1 and CDR2: SGHRS, YFSETQ. The CDR3 runs 14 residues. CDR3 coding DNA: TGCGCCGGCAGATTAACAGGGGGCAATCAGCCCCAGCATTTT. Protein: CAGRLTGGNQPQHF.

V and J are TRBV6-6 and TRBJ2-2; possible D gene TRBD2, 6 bases. Trimming left V 5 bases short and J 8 bases short, with 15 bases between. Germline V gene lookup returns CDR1 MNHNY and CDR2 SVGAGI (reference sequence). The CDR3 is 14 residues long. The CDR3 protein is CASSSPPGGGELFF. CDR3 sequence (DNA): TGTGCCAGCAGTAGCCCACCCGGGGGTGGGGAGCTGTTTTTT.

The chain carries TRBV19 and TRBJ1-2, with D maybe TRBD1 (6 bases). CDR1 and CDR2 (germline): LNHDA, SQIVND (reference sequence). The CDR3 runs to 14 residues. Trimming took 8 bases from V and 4 from J, leaving 17 bases between them. The CDR3 DNA sequence: TGTGCCAGTCATATCGGACAGTTAAGCTATGGCTACACCTTC. Translation gives CASHIGQLSYGYTF.

This rearrangement joins TRBV6-1 to TRBJ1-5; possibly TRBD1 for D (5 bases). CDR3 length: 13 residues. The V gene lost 7 bases and the J gene lost 4 bases, with 11 bases spanning the gap. Germline CDR1 reads MNHNS; CDR2 reads SASEGT. The CDR3 loop reads CASTLQVNQPQHF. Here the CDR3 DNA reads TGTGCCAGCACTTTACAGGTAAATCAGCCCCAGCATTTT.

The rearrangement uses TRBV5-1 and TRBJ2-3, with TRBD2 matching 10 bases. The CDR3 is 16 amino acids. Per the germline V gene, CDR1 is SGHRS and CDR2 is YFSETQ. Losses at the gene ends were 0 bases for V and 2 bases for J; bases not matched to a gene: 3. The CDR3 nucleotides read TGCGCCAGCAGCTTGGCACTAGCGGGATTCACAGATACGCAGTATTTT. It codes for CASSLALAGFTDTQYF.

This chain connects TRBV7-8 to TRBJ2-1; D remains unclear. Germline V gene lookup returns CDR1 SGHVS and CDR2 FQNEAQ. The V end was cut by 1 base, the J end by 7 bases, with 8 bases between. This CDR3 comprises 13 residues. The CDR3 reads CASSLVGGNEQFF. The CDR3 DNA reads TGTGCCAGCAGCTTAGTAGGCGGTAATGAGCAGTTCTTC.

J is TRBJ2-2 and V is TRBV5-1; TRBD2 matches 7 bases. Losses at the gene ends were 1 base for V and 0 bases for J; bases not matched to a gene: 6. The CDR3 runs to 17 residues. From germline, CDR1 is SGHRS and CDR2 YFSETQ. The CDR3, as DNA: TGCGCCAGCAGCTTGCGGGCTAGCGGAACGAACACCGGGGAGCTGTTTTTT. This sequence encodes CASSLRASGTNTGELFF.

This chain links TRBV5-1 with TRBJ1-1, with 9 bases lining up with TRBD1. Losses at the gene ends were 0 bases for V and 5 bases for J; bases not matched to a gene: 17. The CDR3 is 19 residues long. Germline CDR1 reads SGHRS; CDR2 reads YFSETQ. CDR3 DNA: TGCGCCAGCAGCTTGGGGCTCAGTAGACAGGGGGGACGGGGTACTGAAGCTTTCTTT. This sequence encodes CASSLGLSRQGGRGTEAFF.

The chain recombines TRBV19 with TRBJ2-7; TRBD1 aligns across 9 bases. The germline CDR1 and CDR2 sequences are LNHDA and SQIVND (reference sequence). V lost 3 bases to trimming and J lost 4 bases; unmatched junction nucleotides: 7. There are 15 residues in the CDR3. This CDR3 is CASSILQGALYEQYF. The CDR3 DNA sequence: TGTGCCAGTAGTATCCTACAGGGGGCTTTATACGAGCAGTACTTC.

The V and J genes are TRBV4-2 and TRBJ1-4; possible D gene TRBD1, 6 bases. V was clipped by 0 bases and J by 4 bases, with 12 bases between them. Germline V lookup: CDR1 LGHNA, CDR2 YNFKEQ. The CDR3 runs to 16 residues. CDR3: CASSQETGPGNEKLFF. The CDR3 nucleotides read TGTGCCAGCAGCCAAGAAACAGGGCCCGGTAATGAAAAACTGTTTTTT.